Below, 30 T cell receptor beta chains from the same sample are listed, as sequenced in a study of blood T cell repertoires in COVID-19 (dated by TCRdb to about 2020). Libraries came from the immunoSEQ multiplex PCR assay. TCRdb took this table from immuneACCESS and kept in-frame rearrangements with V and J called. Such tables lack part of the clones; where checked against another copy, unresolved V genes explain under half of the gap, and the rest is unexplained. The sample profile shows roughly 250,000 clones; more than 75% of them were found once. 2.5% to 3.5% of the sample belongs to the ten largest clones. Sequencing used PBMCs or T cells enriched from blood (not recorded which). Source of these receptors: a woman in her thirties or forties with acute COVID-19.

The J gene is TRBJ1-5, the V gene TRBV5-1; TRBD1 matches at 8 bases. The germline V gene encodes CDR1 SGHRS and CDR2 YFSETQ. The V and J ends lost 4 bases and 0 bases, in that order; junction bases with no gene match: 3. This CDR3 spans 15 amino acids. Here the CDR3 DNA reads TGCGCCAGCAGCACGACAGGGGATAGCAATCAGCCCCAGCATTTT. Translated: CASSTTGDSNQPQHF.

This chain joins TRBV24-1 and TRBJ1-2, with D maybe TRBD1 (5 bases). Germline V gene sequence: CDR1 KGHDR, CDR2 SFDVKD. Trimming took off 1 base at V and 8 bases at J, with 10 bases between the two ends. The CDR3 sequence is 13 residues long. CDR3 DNA: TGTGCCACCAGTGATTTCCAGGGTGGCGGCTACACCTTC. Its translation: CATSDFQGGGYTF.

This clone has ten or more counts. The gene calls are TRBV9 and TRBJ2-2; 10 bases match TRBD1. The CDR3 runs 15 residues. V lost 3 bases to trimming and J lost 4 bases; unmatched junction nucleotides: 3. CDR1 SGDLS and CDR2 YYNGEE come from the germline V gene. CDR3 protein: CASSATGGITGELFF. For the CDR3, the DNA is TGTGCCAGCAGCGCGACAGGGGGCATCACCGGGGAGCTGTTTTTT.

This chain links TRBV6-5 with TRBJ2-7; a possible D gene is TRBD2 (6 bases). CDR1 is MNHEY and CDR2 is SVGAGI in the germline V gene. The V end was cut by 5 bases, the J end by 6 bases, with 17 bases between. CDR3 length: 14 amino acids. This chain's CDR3 is CASSPLGQGGEQYF. The CDR3 DNA reads TGTGCCAGCAGTCCCCTCGGGCAGGGAGGCGAGCAGTACTTC.

This chain connects TRBV24-1 to TRBJ2-2; 9 positions match TRBD1. This CDR3 is built from 17 residues. V was pared by 4 bases and J by 4 bases, with 9 bases of the junction left unmatched. From germline, CDR1 is KGHDR and CDR2 SFDVKD. CDR3 DNA: TGTGCCACCAGTGACCTCGGACAGGGGATTGGCACCGGGGAGCTGTTTTTT. This translates into CATSDLGQGIGTGELFF.

The rearrangement uses TRBV10-3 and TRBJ2-3; 7 bases align to TRBD2. This CDR3 region has 14 residues. Germline V gives CDR1 ENHRY, CDR2 SYGVKD. After removal of 2 bases from V and 6 bases from J, the junction contained 5 bases not matched to a gene. The CDR3 region is CAISEGLDGDTQYF. CDR3 DNA sequence: TGTGCCATCAGTGAGGGACTAGACGGGGATACGCAGTATTTT.

With regard to this clone: Other DNA sequences in this sample translate to the same CDR3. The chain combines TRBV9 with TRBJ2-6; D is undetermined. Germline V lookup: CDR1 SGDLS, CDR2 YYNGEE. The ends were cut back, 3 bases at V and 0 bases at J, with 7 bases in the middle. There are 15 residues in the CDR3. The CDR3 is CASSAGGSGANVLTF. CDR3 coding DNA: TGTGCCAGCAGCGCAGGTGGCTCTGGGGCCAACGTCCTGACTTTC.

In this sample, this clone turned up once. DNA of the CDR3: TGTGCCAGCAGCCAATATCTAGCGACTAGCACAGATACGCAGTATTTT. Translated, it gives CASSQYLATSTDTQYF. The V call is TRBV3-1 (or the pseudogene TRBV3-2), the J call TRBJ2-3; a weak D match, TRBD2 (6 bases). Trimming pared 2 bases from V and 0 bases from J, leaving 12 bases between. The germline V gene has CDR1 LGHDT and CDR2 YNNKEL (reference sequence). The CDR3 length is 16 residues.

The chain joins TRBV19 to TRBJ2-7; TRBD2 matches at 8 bases. With 2 bases clipped from V and 2 bases from J, the junction kept 8 bases outside the gene matches. The CDR3 has 16 residues. Germline CDR1 reads LNHDA; CDR2 reads SQIVND (reference sequence). This CDR3 reads CASSIRGGGGTYEQYF. For the CDR3, the DNA is TGTGCCAGTAGTATAAGAGGAGGCGGGGGGACCTACGAGCAGTACTTC.

The V call is TRBV19, the J call TRBJ1-6; 7 nucleotides match TRBD1. The CDR3 sequence is 13 residues long. Losses at the gene ends were 5 bases for V and 10 bases for J; bases not matched to a gene: 5. Germline V gene data show CDR1 as LNHDA and CDR2 as SQIVND (reference sequence). DNA of the CDR3: TGTGCCAGTAGTGAGGGGGCCGGCTCACCCCTCCACTTT. It is translated as CASSEGAGSPLHF.

This chain links TRBV6-5 with TRBJ2-1; no clear D. V was trimmed by 7 bases and J by 8 bases, leaving 12 bases between them. Germline CDR1 and CDR2: MNHEY and SVGAGI. This CDR3 region has 12 residues. The CDR3, as DNA: TGTGCCAGCACTGGTTATCGGTATGAGCAGTTCTTC. Encoded protein: CASTGYRYEQFF.

The rearrangement joins TRBV27 to TRBJ1-5; tentative D call: TRBD1 (6 bases). CDR3 size: 16 residues. Germline loops: CDR1 MNHEY, CDR2 SMNVEV (reference sequence). Deletions cut 6 bases from V and 7 bases from J, with 22 bases between. CDR3 amino acids: CASSPGTGTMRQPQHF. The CDR3 nucleotides are TGTGCCAGCAGCCCCGGGACCGGGACAATGAGACAGCCCCAGCATTTT.

CDR3 nucleotides: TGTGCCAGCAGCCAGTCCGGGACAGGGGGTGAAAAACTGTTTTTT. It codes for CASSQSGTGGEKLFF. The chain uses TRBV14 and TRBJ1-4; 11 nucleotides match TRBD1. The CDR3 runs to 15 residues. J gave up 7 bases and V 3 bases, and 4 bases lay outside the gene matches. Looked up from germline, CDR1 is SGHDN and CDR2 is FVKESK.

The chain combines TRBV10-2 with TRBJ2-1; TRBD2 matches 9 bases. Germline CDR1 WSHSY, CDR2 SAAADI. V dropped 0 bases and J dropped 6; count of bases not matched to a gene: 9. CDR3 length: 17 amino acids. The CDR3 nucleotides are TGCGCCAGCAGTGAGTCGGTGGGCGGGAGGGCCGGCAATGAGCAGTTCTTC. Translated, it gives CASSESVGGRAGNEQFF.

CDR3 DNA sequence: TGTGCCAGCAGCCAGGGGCTAGTTCTCGGGGAGCTGTTTTTT. The encoded protein is CASSQGLVLGELFF. J is TRBJ2-2 and V is TRBV5-5, with D possibly TRBD1 on 6 matching bases. In germline, CDR1 is SGHKS, CDR2 YYEKEE (reference sequence). Trimming left V 4 bases short and J 7 bases short, with 14 bases between. The CDR3 is 14 amino acids.

The chain is built from TRBV12-3 or TRBV12-4 and TRBJ1-1; possible D gene TRBD1, 5 bases. This CDR3 region has 12 residues. Trimming left V 7 bases short and J 7 bases short, with 13 bases between. CDR3 sequence reads: CASTSGLGEAFF. CDR3 DNA sequence: TGTGCCAGCACCTCAGGGCTGGGTGAAGCTTTCTTT.

This sequence joins TRBV15 and TRBJ1-6, with D hard to call. V was pared by 3 bases and J by 5 bases, with 11 bases between. The CDR3 is 15 residues long. The germline CDR1 and CDR2 sequences are LNHNV and YYDKDF (reference sequence). CDR3 protein: CATSRRGINNSPLHF. The CDR3 nucleotides read TGTGCCACCAGCAGGAGAGGGATCAATAATTCACCCCTCCACTTT.

The CDR3 loop is CASTAERGLAGSNEQFF. The CDR3 DNA reads as TGTGCCAGCACCGCCGAGCGGGGCCTAGCGGGATCCAATGAGCAGTTCTTC. This chain uses TRBV5-8 with TRBJ2-1, with 9 bases lining up with TRBD2. Germline V lookup: CDR1 SGHTS, CDR2 YDEGEE. CDR3 size: 17 residues. Unmatched junction bases numbered 16, after V lost 6 bases and J lost 6 bases.

This clone came up once. This rearrangement joins TRBV11-3 to TRBJ1-1; 9 nucleotides line up with TRBD1. The V gene's germline CDR1 is SGHNT and CDR2 YENEEA. The CDR3 runs to 14 residues. J was trimmed by 3 bases and V by 5 bases; bases with no gene match: 4. The CDR3 sequence is CASSTGQGHTEAFF. CDR3 in DNA: TGTGCCAGCAGCACGGGACAGGGTCACACTGAAGCTTTCTTT.

Only a few counts were recorded for this clone. CDR3 protein: CSVRQGQSSYEQYF. CDR3 nucleotide sequence: TGCAGCGTTCGACAGGGGCAGAGCTCCTACGAGCAGTACTTC. The rearrangement uses TRBV29-1 and TRBJ2-7; 8 nucleotides match TRBD1. This CDR3 has 14 residues. Germline V lookup: CDR1 SQVTM, CDR2 ANQGSEA. J was trimmed by 0 bases and V by 5 bases; bases with no gene match: 6.

This clone has a single count. The gene calls are TRBV4-1 and TRBJ1-6, with D maybe TRBD1 (5 bases). Germline V CDR1 and CDR2: MGHRA, YSYEKL. The CDR3 consists of 15 residues. V shed 1 base and J shed 7 bases, with 11 bases lying between them. CDR3 loop: CASSQAGRGNSPLHF. In nucleotides, the CDR3 is TGCGCCAGCAGCCAAGCTGGACGGGGGAATTCACCCCTCCACTTT.

The V gene is TRBV3-1 (or the pseudogene TRBV3-2), the J gene TRBJ2-1; a possible D gene is TRBD1 (6 bases). This CDR3 region has 13 residues. The V gene's germline CDR1 is LGHDT and CDR2 YNNKEL (reference sequence). The V gene lost 4 bases and the J gene lost 4 bases, with 8 bases spanning the gap. CDR3 sequence (DNA): TGTGCCAGCAGCCTGGGACAATACAATGAGCAGTTCTTC. Translated, it gives CASSLGQYNEQFF.

This clone was seen a few times. V usage is TRBV12-3 or TRBV12-4 and J usage is TRBJ1-5; tentatively, D is TRBD1 (5 bases). Between the trimmed V and J ends, which lost 8 bases and 6 bases, there was a span of 14 bases. This CDR3 is built from 13 residues. The CDR3 DNA follows: TGTGCCAGCGCCGACGGGGGGGGTCAGCCCCAGCATTTT. Translated, it gives CASADGGGQPQHF.

The CDR3: CASSLGTAGANVLTF. In DNA form, the CDR3 reads TGTGCCAGCAGCCTTGGGACAGCTGGGGCCAACGTCCTGACTTTC. The V and J genes are TRBV9 and TRBJ2-6; 7 bases match TRBD1. Germline V CDR1 and CDR2: SGDLS, YYNGEE. Trimming at V came to 4 bases and at J to 2 bases, leaving 3 bases not matched to a gene. The CDR3 sequence is 15 residues long.

The V gene is TRBV6-5, the J gene TRBJ2-3; the D is unclear. This CDR3 is built from 13 residues. Germline values: CDR1 MNHEY, CDR2 SVGAGI. With 7 bases removed from V and 2 bases from J, the gap between germline ends came to 10 bases. CDR3 sequence (DNA): TGTGCCAGCAACCCTATTAACACAGATACGCAGTATTTT. Translated: CASNPINTDTQYF.

The chain has TRBV19 and TRBJ2-5; 7 bases map to TRBD1. The junction had 11 bases not matched to a gene; V was cut back by 5 bases and J by 5 bases. The V gene's germline CDR1 is LNHDA and CDR2 SQIVND (reference sequence). The CDR3 runs to 15 residues. The CDR3 DNA sequence: TGTGCCAGTAGTGCGGCAGGGGGTCGTTTCGAGACCCAGTACTTC. This translates into CASSAAGGRFETQYF.

The chain employs TRBV6-5 and TRBJ1-5, with TRBD1 matching 7 bases. CDR1 is MNHEY and CDR2 is SVGAGI in the germline V gene. The CDR3 totals 13 residues. Trimming removed 5 bases from V and 15 bases from J; junction bases left unmatched: 13. The CDR3 sequence is CASSPRTGQAWHF. CDR3 coding DNA: TGTGCCAGCAGTCCGAGGACCGGACAGGCATGGCATTTT.

This rearrangement joins TRBV3-1 (or the pseudogene TRBV3-2) to TRBJ1-5, with TRBD1 matching 7 bases. The CDR3 loop spans 18 amino acids. In germline, CDR1 is LGHDT, CDR2 YNNKEL (reference sequence). V lost 2 bases and J lost 5; bases outside the gene matches: 15. As DNA, the CDR3 is TGTGCCAGCAGCCAATCCTCCGGCAGGGGGAATTTTTATCAGCCCCAGCATTTT. Protein product: CASSQSSGRGNFYQPQHF.

This chain connects TRBV4-1 to TRBJ2-5; 10 bases match TRBD1. The CDR3 sequence is 15 residues long. Trimming took 5 bases from V and 2 from J; bases not matched to a gene: 5. CDR1 and CDR2 (germline): MGHRA, YSYEKL. The CDR3 here is CASSKRDRGQETQYF. The DNA of the CDR3 is TGCGCCAGCAGCAAAAGGGACAGGGGACAAGAGACCCAGTACTTC.

The gene calls are TRBV6-5 and TRBJ2-7; 12 positions match TRBD2. Per the germline V gene, CDR1 is MNHEY and CDR2 is SVGAGI. This CDR3 comprises 14 residues. J was trimmed by 3 bases and V by 6 bases; bases with no gene match: 3. CDR3 amino acids: CASSQGLAGYEQYF. CDR3 bases: TGTGCCAGCAGCCAGGGACTAGCGGGCTACGAGCAGTACTTC.